The next 10 T cell receptor beta chains were all read from a single sample in a study of early T cells in non-severe SARS-CoV-2 infection. MiXCR, applied by TCRdb to the 5' RACE reads, yields one record per CDR3 protein. Of roughly 70,000 distinct CDR3 sequences in the sample, 20% were seen once. The source was whole blood, collected at baseline. These receptors were taken from an adult who was a healthcare worker with PCR-confirmed SARS-CoV-2 infection or an uninfected control (not recorded which).

This chain uses TRBV3-1 with TRBJ2-1, with D unclear. CDR1 is LGHDT and CDR2 is YNNKEL in the germline V gene (reference sequence). V gave up 3 bases and J gave up 7 bases, with 10 bases separating them. The CDR3 spans 13 residues. The CDR3 DNA reads as TGTGCCAGCAGCCATGAAGGAAGGAATGAGCAGTTCTTC. Its translation is CASSHEGRNEQFF.

The chain is built from TRBV30 and TRBJ1-1; D not certain. Germline V gene data show CDR1 as GTSNPN and CDR2 as SVGIG (reference sequence). V lost 0 bases to trimming and J lost 5 bases, with 16 bases between them. CDR3 length equals 15 residues. CDR3 protein: CAWSVRWTDSTEAFF. The CDR3 DNA reads as TGTGCCTGGAGTGTACGGTGGACCGATAGTACTGAAGCTTTCTTT. Complete variable domain (other parts from reference TRBV30 and TRBJ1-1): SQTIHQWPATLVQPVGSPLSLECTVEGTSNPNLYWYRQAAGRGLQLLFYSVGIGQISSEVPQNLSASRPQDRQFILSSKKLLLSDSGFYLCAWSVRWTDSTEAFFGQGTRLTVV.

The rearrangement links TRBV3-1 to TRBJ1-3, with D hard to call. Germline values: CDR1 LGHDT, CDR2 YNNKEL (reference sequence). The CDR3 consists of 13 residues. V lost 3 bases and J 2 bases, leaving 5 bases between the germline ends. The CDR3 sequence: CASSHSTGNTIYF. CDR3 bases: TGTGCCAGCAGCCACAGCACTGGAAACACCATATATTTT. Based on the CDR3 plus reference TRBV3-1 and TRBJ1-3, the full variable domain is DTAVSQTPKYLVTQMGNDKSIKCEQNLGHDTMYWYKQDSKKFLKIMFSYNNKELIINETVPNRFSPKSPDKAHLNLHINSLELGDSAVYFCASSHSTGNTIYFGEGSWLTVV.

A few counts support this clonotype. V and J are TRBV7-9 and TRBJ2-3, with TRBD2 identical over 11 bases. V was clipped by 7 bases and J by 8 bases; unmatched bases: 8. Germline CDR1 and CDR2: SEHNR and FQNEAQ (reference sequence). The CDR3 runs to 14 residues. The CDR3 region is CASTLDLAGGTQYF. The CDR3 bases are TGTGCCAGCACCTTGGACCTAGCGGGGGGTACGCAGTATTTT. The full variable domain, completed using reference TRBV7-9 and TRBJ2-3, is DTGVSQNPRHKITKRGQNVTFRCDPISEHNRLYWYRQTLGQGPEFLTYFQNEAQLEKSRLLSDRFSAERPKGSFSTLEIQRTEQGDSAMYLCASTLDLAGGTQYFGPGTRLTVL.

V is TRBV7-2 and J is TRBJ2-5; 8 bases align to TRBD2. V lost 9 bases to trimming and J lost 5 bases; unmatched junction nucleotides: 11. The CDR3 sequence is 14 residues long. Germline loops: CDR1 SGHTA, CDR2 FQGNSA. The CDR3 bases are TGTGCCAGTTCTATTTTCATAGCGGGGGAGACCCAGTACTTC. Translated, it gives CASSIFIAGETQYF.

The CDR3 sequence is CASSSEGFSNSPLHF. The CDR3 nucleotides read TGTGCCAGCAGCTCAGAGGGATTCAGTAATTCACCCCTCCACTTT. The J gene is TRBJ1-6, the V gene TRBV7-8, with D hard to call. The ends were cut back, 4 bases at V and 6 bases at J, with 13 bases in the middle. The CDR3 runs 15 residues. CDR1 and CDR2 (germline): SGHVS, FQNEAQ.

The table lists this clonotype with a few counts. The rearrangement joins TRBV5-5 to TRBJ1-2; D is possibly TRBD1 (6 bases). The CDR3 length is 13 residues. Germline-derived CDR1 and CDR2 are SGHKS and YYEKEE (reference sequence). Trimming removed 4 bases at V and 10 bases at J, with 17 bases between. This CDR3 reads CASSKTGSMAYTF. The CDR3 DNA follows: TGTGCCAGCAGCAAGACAGGATCTATGGCCTACACCTTC.

The CDR3 reads CSARRDYSFDEQFF. In DNA, the CDR3 is TGCAGTGCTCGCCGGGACTACAGTTTCGATGAGCAGTTCTTC. This chain joins TRBV20-1 and TRBJ2-1, with 7 bases that match TRBD2. CDR1 is DFQATT, CDR2 SNEGSKA, per germline (reference sequence). This CDR3 is built from 14 residues. Trimming removed 5 bases from V and 8 bases from J; junction bases left unmatched: 12.

This clonotype showed up just a few times. The genes are TRBV6-6 and TRBJ1-1; D unresolved. The V gene's germline CDR1 is MNHNY and CDR2 SVGAGI (reference sequence). Between the trimmed V and J ends, which lost 2 bases and 2 bases, there was a span of 12 bases. This CDR3 is 15 amino acids long. For the CDR3, the DNA is TGTGCCAGCAGTTACACAAACAAAGGTAACACTGAAGCTTTCTTT. It specifies CASSYTNKGNTEAFF.

The rearrangement links TRBV29-1 to TRBJ2-7, with 8 positions matching TRBD1. The CDR3 loop spans 14 amino acids. Germline CDR1 is SQVTM and CDR2 is ANQGSEA. J lost 2 bases, V lost 5 bases, and 8 bases had no gene match. The CDR3: CSVRMGTGPYEQYF. The CDR3 DNA reads TGCAGCGTTAGGATGGGGACAGGACCCTACGAGCAGTACTTC.